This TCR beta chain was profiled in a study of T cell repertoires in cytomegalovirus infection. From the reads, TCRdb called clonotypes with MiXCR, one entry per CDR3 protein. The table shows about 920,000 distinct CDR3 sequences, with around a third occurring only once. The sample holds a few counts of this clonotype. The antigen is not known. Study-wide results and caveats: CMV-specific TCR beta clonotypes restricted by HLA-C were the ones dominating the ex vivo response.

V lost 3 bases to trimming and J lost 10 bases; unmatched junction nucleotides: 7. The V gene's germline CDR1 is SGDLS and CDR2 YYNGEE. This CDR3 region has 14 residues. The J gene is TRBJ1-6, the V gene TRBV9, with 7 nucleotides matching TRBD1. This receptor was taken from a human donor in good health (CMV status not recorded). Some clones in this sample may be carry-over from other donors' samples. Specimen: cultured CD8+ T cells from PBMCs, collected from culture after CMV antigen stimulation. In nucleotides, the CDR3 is TGTGCCAGCAGCGCGGACAGGTCGGGCTCACCCCTCCACTTT. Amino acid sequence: CASSADRSGSPLHF.